This T cell receptor (beta chain) was captured by sequencing in a study of cytomegalovirus exposure and HLA in healthy donors. Study outcomes and limitations: Reportedly, cytomegalovirus status was diagnosed with high sensitivity and specificity. In a later analysis, HLA-C alleles had the fewest associated TCRs, DRB1 alleles the most.

PCR primers comprised 60 Vbeta and 13 Jbeta primers. Measured with immunoSEQ multiplex PCR; TCRdb has only the in-frame clones, and not every one. The sample contains more than 110,000 clones, 80% of which appear only once. About this clone itself: Its specificity is not known.

The V gene's germline CDR1 is SNHLY and CDR2 FYNNEI. Trimming took 7 bases from V and 0 from J; bases not matched to a gene: 0. This CDR3 region has 12 residues. Sample: PBMCs. The receptor was isolated from a middle-aged man in good health and CMV-seropositive. The V gene is TRBV2, the J gene TRBJ2-7; the match to TRBD1 covers 7 bases. The CDR3 DNA reads TGTGCCAGCACAGGGGGCTCCTACGAGCAGTACTTC. Residues: CASTGGSYEQYF.